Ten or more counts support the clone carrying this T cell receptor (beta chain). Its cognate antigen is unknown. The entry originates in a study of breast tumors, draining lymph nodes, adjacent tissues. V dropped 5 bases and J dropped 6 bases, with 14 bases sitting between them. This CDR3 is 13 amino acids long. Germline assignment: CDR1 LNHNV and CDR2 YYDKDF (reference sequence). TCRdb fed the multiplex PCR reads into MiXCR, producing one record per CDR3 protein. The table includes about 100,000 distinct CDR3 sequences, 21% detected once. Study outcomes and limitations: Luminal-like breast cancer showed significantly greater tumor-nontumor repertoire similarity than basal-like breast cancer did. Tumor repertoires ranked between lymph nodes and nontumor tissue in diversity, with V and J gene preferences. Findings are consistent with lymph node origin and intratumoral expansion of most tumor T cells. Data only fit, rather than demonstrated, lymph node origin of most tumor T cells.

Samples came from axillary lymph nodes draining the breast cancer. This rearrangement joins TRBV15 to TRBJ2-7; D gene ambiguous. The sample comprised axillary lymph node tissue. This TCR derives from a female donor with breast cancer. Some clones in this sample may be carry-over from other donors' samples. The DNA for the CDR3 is TGTGCCACCAGCTTGGAAAAAGGGTCCGAGCAGTACTTC. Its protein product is CATSLEKGSEQYF.